This TCR beta chain was recovered during a study of vaccination effects on CD4 cells after COVID-19. The repertoire was sequenced with immunoSEQ multiplex PCR; TCRdb's copy has only in-frame clones and lacks some. The sample records tens of thousands of clones, just under 75% being singletons. A remark on this clone: As yet, its antigen is unknown.

The ViraFEST assay expanded antigen-specific CD4+ T cells with viral peptide pools before sequencing. The authors isolated CD4+ T cells after around 11 days of culture. Everyone in the study got two shots of either the BNT162b2 or mRNA-1273 vaccine. CDR1 SGHTA and CDR2 FQGNSA come from the germline V gene. This CDR3 region has 16 residues. V was clipped by 5 bases and J by 0 bases, with 14 bases between them. This rearrangement joins TRBV7-2 to TRBJ2-1; TRBD2 might be the D (6 bases). The source of this sequence is a human donor who received a COVID-19 vaccine. The specimen comprised CD4+ T cells from PBMCs cultured with HCoV-229E spike peptides, sampled after COVID-19 vaccination. DNA for the CDR3: TGTGCCAGCAGCCCCCCCGGGACTTTCTCCTACAATGAGCAGTTCTTC. Translation: CASSPPGTFSYNEQFF.